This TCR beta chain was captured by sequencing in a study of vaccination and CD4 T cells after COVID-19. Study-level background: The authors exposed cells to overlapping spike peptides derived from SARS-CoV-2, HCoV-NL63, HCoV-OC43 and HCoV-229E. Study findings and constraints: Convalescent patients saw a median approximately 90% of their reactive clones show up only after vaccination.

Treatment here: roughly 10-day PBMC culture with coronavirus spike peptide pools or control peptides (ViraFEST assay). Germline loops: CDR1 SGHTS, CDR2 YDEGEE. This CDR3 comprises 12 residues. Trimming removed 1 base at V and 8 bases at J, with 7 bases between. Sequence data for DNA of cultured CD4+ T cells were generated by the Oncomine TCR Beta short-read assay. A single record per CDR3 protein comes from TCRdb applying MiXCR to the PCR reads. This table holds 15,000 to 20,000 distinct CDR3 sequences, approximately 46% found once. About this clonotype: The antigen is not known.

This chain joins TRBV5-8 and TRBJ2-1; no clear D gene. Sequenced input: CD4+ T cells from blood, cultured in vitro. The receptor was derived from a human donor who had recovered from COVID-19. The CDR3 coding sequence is TGTGCCAGCAGCTTGATGGGTCATGAGCAGTTCTTC. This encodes CASSLMGHEQFF.